This T cell receptor (beta chain) was recorded in a study of T cells in localized non-small cell lung cancer. TCRdb's table, derived via immunoSEQ multiplex PCR, lists solely in-frame clones and lacks some. The data show tens of thousands of clones, with approximately 84% seen just once and 4% to 5% held by the top ten. As for this clone: Its antigen is unknown.

Study results and limitations: There was higher T cell clonality in uninvolved adjacent lung than in tumor, and it was highest there. Researchers found a median about 53 of the top 100 tumor clones in adjacent lung.

Per germline, CDR1 ENHRY and CDR2 SYGVKD. V trimming: 6 bases; J trimming: 3 bases; junction bases outside the gene matches: 10. CDR3 length: 15 amino acids. The origin of this receptor is a male donor aged 60 or older with stage III lung adenocarcinoma. Sequenced here: peripheral blood, sampled before any cancer treatment. This rearrangement joins TRBV10-3 to TRBJ1-2, with 7 positions matching TRBD1. This CDR3 is CAIRPGQAVHYGYTF. Written as DNA, the CDR3 is TGTGCCATCAGGCCCGGACAGGCCGTTCACTATGGCTACACCTTC.